The entry that follows covers one T cell receptor (beta chain) sequence. Its cognate antigen is unknown. Sequenced by immunoSEQ multiplex PCR; TCRdb stores in-frame clones only, minus some. The data show some 120,000 clones, with roughly 84% seen just once and about 1.2% held by the top ten. This entry belongs to a study of T cell responses to AZD1222 COVID-19 vaccine. Overall study: Second doses were pooled across both intervals (about 4 or about 12 weeks). Whole-study results and caveats: Repertoire samples came only from after the peak T cell response. Increased Spike-specific TCR breadth and depth were observed after two AZD1222 doses.

The source is an adult in good health. This sample comprised peripheral blood, obtained on day 0 of AZD1222 vaccination.

CDR3 region: CSVESQGREKLFF. The DNA of the CDR3 is TGCAGCGTTGAGAGCCAGGGAAGGGAAAAACTGTTTTTT. The chain combines TRBV29-1 with TRBJ1-4; D might be TRBD1 (5 bases). The CDR3 sequence is 13 residues long. Germline CDR1 is SQVTM and CDR2 is ANQGSEA. V was pared by 3 bases and J by 8 bases, with 13 bases between.